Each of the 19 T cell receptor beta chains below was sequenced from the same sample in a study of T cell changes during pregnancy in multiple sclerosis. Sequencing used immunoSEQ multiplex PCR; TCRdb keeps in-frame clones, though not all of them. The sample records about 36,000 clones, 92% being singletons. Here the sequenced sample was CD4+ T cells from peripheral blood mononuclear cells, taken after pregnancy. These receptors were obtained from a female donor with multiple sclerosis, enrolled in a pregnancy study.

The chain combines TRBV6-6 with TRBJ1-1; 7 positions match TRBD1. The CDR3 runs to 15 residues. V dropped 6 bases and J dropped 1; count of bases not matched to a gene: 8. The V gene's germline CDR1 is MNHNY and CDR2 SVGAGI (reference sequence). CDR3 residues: CASRFTGTENTEAFF. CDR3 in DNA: TGTGCCAGCAGGTTCACCGGGACAGAGAACACTGAAGCTTTCTTT.

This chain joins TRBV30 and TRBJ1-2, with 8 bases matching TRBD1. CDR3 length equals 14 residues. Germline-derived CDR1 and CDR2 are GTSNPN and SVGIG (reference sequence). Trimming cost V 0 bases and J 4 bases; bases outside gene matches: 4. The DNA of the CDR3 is TGTGCCTGGAGTGTACGACAGGGGATCTATGGCTACACCTTC. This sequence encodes CAWSVRQGIYGYTF.

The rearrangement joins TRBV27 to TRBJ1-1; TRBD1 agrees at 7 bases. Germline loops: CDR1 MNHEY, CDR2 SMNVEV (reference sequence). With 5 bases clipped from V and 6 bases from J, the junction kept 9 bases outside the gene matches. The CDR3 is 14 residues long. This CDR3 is CASSGRTGSSEAFF. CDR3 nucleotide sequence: TGTGCCAGCAGTGGTCGGACAGGTTCATCTGAAGCTTTCTTT.

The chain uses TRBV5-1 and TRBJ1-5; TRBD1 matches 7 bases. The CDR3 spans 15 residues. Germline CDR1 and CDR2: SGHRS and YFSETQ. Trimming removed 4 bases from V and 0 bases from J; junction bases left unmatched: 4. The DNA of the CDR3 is TGCGCCAGCAGCCCCGGGACAGTTAGCAATCAGCCCCAGCATTTT. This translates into CASSPGTVSNQPQHF.

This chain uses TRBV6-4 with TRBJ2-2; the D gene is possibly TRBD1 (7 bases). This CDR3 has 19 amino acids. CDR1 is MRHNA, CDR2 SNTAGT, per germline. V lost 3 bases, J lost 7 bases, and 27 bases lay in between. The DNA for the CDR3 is TGTGCCAGCAGTGAGGTTTTTACAGGGGACTTAGGGGATGGCGGGGAGCTGTTTTTT. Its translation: CASSEVFTGDLGDGGELFF.

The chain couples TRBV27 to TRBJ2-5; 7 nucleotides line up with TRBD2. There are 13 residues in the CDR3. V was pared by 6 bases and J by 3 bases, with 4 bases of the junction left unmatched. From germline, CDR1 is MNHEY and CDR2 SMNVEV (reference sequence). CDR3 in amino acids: CASRPSGEETQYF. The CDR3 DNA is TGTGCCAGCAGGCCTAGCGGCGAAGAGACCCAGTACTTC.

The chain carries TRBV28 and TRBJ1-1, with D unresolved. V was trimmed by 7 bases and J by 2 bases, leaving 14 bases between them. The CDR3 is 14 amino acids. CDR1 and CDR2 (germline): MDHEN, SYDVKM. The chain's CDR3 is CASNGLLINTEAFF. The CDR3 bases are TGTGCCAGCAACGGTCTTTTGATAAACACTGAAGCTTTCTTT.

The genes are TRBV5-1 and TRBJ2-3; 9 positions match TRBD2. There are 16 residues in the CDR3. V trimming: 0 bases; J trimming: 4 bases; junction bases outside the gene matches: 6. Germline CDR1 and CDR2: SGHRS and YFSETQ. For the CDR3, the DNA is TGCGCCAGCAGCTTGGCGGCGGGAGGGAAGGCAGATACGCAGTATTTT. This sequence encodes CASSLAAGGKADTQYF.

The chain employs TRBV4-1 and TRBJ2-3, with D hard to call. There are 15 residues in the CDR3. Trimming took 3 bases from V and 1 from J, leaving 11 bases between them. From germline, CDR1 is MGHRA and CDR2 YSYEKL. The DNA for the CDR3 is TGCGCCAGCAGCCATCCAGGAATCGGCACAGATACGCAGTATTTT. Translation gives CASSHPGIGTDTQYF.

The CDR3 protein is CASSPGGQFYNEQFF. CDR3 sequence (DNA): TGTGCCAGTAGCCCAGGGGGACAGTTTTACAATGAGCAGTTCTTC. The chain carries TRBV19 and TRBJ2-1; 7 bases fit TRBD1. V shed 6 bases, J shed 4 bases, and the junction held 9 bases outside the gene matches. Looked up from germline, CDR1 is LNHDA and CDR2 is SQIVND (reference sequence). The CDR3 has 15 amino acids. Together with reference TRBV19 and TRBJ2-1, the CDR3 gives the full variable domain: DGGITQSPKYLFRKEGQNVTLSCEQNLNHDAMYWYRQDPGQGLRLIYYSQIVNDFQKGDIAEGYSVSREKKESFPLTVTSAQKNPTAFYLCASSPGGQFYNEQFFGPGTRLTVL.

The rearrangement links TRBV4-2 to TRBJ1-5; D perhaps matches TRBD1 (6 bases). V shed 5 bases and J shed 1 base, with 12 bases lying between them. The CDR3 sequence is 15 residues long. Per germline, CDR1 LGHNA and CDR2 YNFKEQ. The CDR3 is CASSLQGESNQPQHF. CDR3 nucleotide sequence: TGTGCCAGCAGCTTACAGGGTGAGAGCAATCAGCCCCAGCATTTT.

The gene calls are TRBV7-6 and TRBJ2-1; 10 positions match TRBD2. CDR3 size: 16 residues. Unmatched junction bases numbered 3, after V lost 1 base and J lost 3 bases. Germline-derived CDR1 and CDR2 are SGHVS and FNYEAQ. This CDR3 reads CASSLGLAGLYNEQFF. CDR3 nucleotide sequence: TGTGCCAGCAGCTTAGGACTAGCGGGCCTCTACAATGAGCAGTTCTTC. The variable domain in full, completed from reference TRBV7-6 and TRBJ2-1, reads GAGVSQSPRYKVTKRGQDVALRCDPISGHVSLYWYRQALGQGPEFLTYFNYEAQQDKSGLPNDRFSAERPEGSISTLTIQRTEQRDSAMYRCASSLGLAGLYNEQFFGPGTRLTVL.

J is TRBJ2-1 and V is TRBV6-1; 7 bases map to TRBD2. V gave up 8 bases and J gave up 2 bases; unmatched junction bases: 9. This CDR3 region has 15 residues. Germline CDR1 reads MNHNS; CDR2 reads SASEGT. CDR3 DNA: TGTGCCAGCGTGAGAGGGAGGGCCGCCTACAATGAGCAGTTCTTC. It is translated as CASVRGRAAYNEQFF.

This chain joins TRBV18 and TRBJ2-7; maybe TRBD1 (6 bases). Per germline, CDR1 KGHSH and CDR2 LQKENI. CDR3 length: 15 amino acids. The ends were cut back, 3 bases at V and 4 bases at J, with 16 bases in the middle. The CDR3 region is CASSPPGQHPYEQYF. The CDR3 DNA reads TGTGCCAGCTCACCCCCCGGACAGCACCCGTACGAGCAGTACTTC.

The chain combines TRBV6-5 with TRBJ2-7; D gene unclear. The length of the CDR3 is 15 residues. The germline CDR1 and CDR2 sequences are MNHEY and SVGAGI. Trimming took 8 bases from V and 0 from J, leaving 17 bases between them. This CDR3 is CASSPRRRDSYEQYF. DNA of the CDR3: TGTGCCAGCTCTCCAAGGAGAAGAGACTCCTACGAGCAGTACTTC.

The CDR3 DNA is TGTGCCAGCTCATCCGACAGGAACACTGAAGCTTTCTTT. It is translated as CASSSDRNTEAFF. The chain carries TRBV18 and TRBJ1-1; a possible D gene is TRBD1 (5 bases). V was pared by 5 bases and J by 1 base, with 8 bases between. Germline V lookup: CDR1 KGHSH, CDR2 LQKENI. The CDR3 loop spans 13 amino acids.

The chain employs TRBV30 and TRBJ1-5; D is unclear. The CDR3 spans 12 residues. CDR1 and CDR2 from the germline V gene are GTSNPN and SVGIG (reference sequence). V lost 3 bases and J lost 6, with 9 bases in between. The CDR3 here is CAWSGPGQPQHF. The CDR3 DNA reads TGTGCCTGGAGCGGCCCGGGTCAGCCCCAGCATTTT. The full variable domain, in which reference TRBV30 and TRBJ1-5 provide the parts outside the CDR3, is SQTIHQWPATLVQPVGSPLSLECTVEGTSNPNLYWYRQAAGRGLQLLFYSVGIGQISSEVPQNLSASRPQDRQFILSSKKLLLSDSGFYLCAWSGPGQPQHFGDGTRLSIL.

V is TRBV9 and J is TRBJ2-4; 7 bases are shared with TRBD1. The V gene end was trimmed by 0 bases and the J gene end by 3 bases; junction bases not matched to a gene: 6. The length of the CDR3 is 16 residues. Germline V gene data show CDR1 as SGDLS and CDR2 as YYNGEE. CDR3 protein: CASSVGEGAVKNIQYF. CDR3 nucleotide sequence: TGTGCCAGCAGCGTAGGTGAGGGGGCGGTCAAAAACATTCAGTACTTC.

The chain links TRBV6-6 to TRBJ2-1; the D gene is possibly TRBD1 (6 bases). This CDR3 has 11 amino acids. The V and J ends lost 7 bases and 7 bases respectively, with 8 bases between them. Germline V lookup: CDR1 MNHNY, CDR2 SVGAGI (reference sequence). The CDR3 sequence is CASTQGNEQFF. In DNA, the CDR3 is TGTGCCAGCACCCAGGGGAATGAGCAGTTCTTC.